The source of this T cell receptor beta chain is a study of blood T cell repertoires in COVID-19. This CDR3 region has 17 residues. Looked up from germline, CDR1 is SGHKS and CDR2 is YYEKEE (reference sequence). V was pared by 4 bases and J by 2 bases, with 18 bases between. As processed by the authors: Reference gene primer amplification in the assay estimated nucleated cell counts. Clones were read by immunoSEQ multiplex PCR, and TCRdb kept only the in-frame ones, dropping some. The V and J calls and clone size come from that table; D and trimming were worked out from the DNA. Of tens of thousands of clones in the sample, roughly 80% were seen once.

This receptor was obtained from a man younger than 40 with COVID-19, enrolled during active disease. The rearrangement links TRBV5-5 to TRBJ1-4; TRBD1 is a possible D gene (5 bases). The source material was peripheral blood. The CDR3 here is CASSLLGLPGTNEKLFF. The DNA of the CDR3 is TGTGCCAGCAGCCTCCTGGGGCTCCCGGGCACTAATGAAAAACTGTTTTTT.